These 12 T cell receptor beta chains originate from one sample sequenced in a study of T cells in Graves' hyperthyroidism and ophthalmopathy. From RNA transcripts, TCR beta CDR3 regions were amplified. An initial round of RT-PCR targeting the TCR CDR3 relied on the HTBI primer set. A single record per CDR3 protein comes from TCRdb applying MiXCR to the multiplex PCR reads. Here the sample spans around 400,000 distinct CDR3 sequences, about 25% being singletons. Sample: blood. All receptors derive from a man in his fifties or sixties with Graves' hyperthyroidism.

This clonotype has ten or more counts. The chain links TRBV3-1 to TRBJ2-1; D remains unclear. CDR1 LGHDT and CDR2 YNNKEL come from the germline V gene (reference sequence). This CDR3 region has 12 residues. V was cut by 5 bases and J by 4 bases, with 6 bases left in between. CDR3 loop: CASSSLYNEQFF. CDR3 nucleotides: TGTGCCAGCAGCTCGCTTTACAATGAGCAGTTCTTC.

This clonotype was seen a handful of times. This rearrangement joins TRBV18 to TRBJ2-7; 7 bases fit TRBD2. The junction had 6 bases not matched to a gene; V was cut back by 2 bases and J by 5 bases. The CDR3 loop spans 14 amino acids. Germline V CDR1 and CDR2: KGHSH, LQKENI. CDR3 bases: TGTGCCAGCTCACCAGAGACCGGGAGGCACGAGCAGTACTTC. The encoded protein is CASSPETGRHEQYF. Full variable domain (missing parts from reference TRBV18 and TRBJ2-7): NAGVMQNPRHLVRRRGQEARLRCSPMKGHSHVYWYRQLPEEGLKFMVYLQKENIIDESGMPKERFSAEFPKEGPSILRIQQVVRGDSAAYFCASSPETGRHEQYFGPGTRLTVT.

This clonotype was seen many times. J is TRBJ2-1 and V is TRBV7-3; no clear D gene. The V end was cut by 4 bases, the J end by 0 bases, with 10 bases between. Germline V gene lookup returns CDR1 SGHTA and CDR2 FQGTGA. CDR3 size: 15 residues. The CDR3 protein is CASSSQSSSYNEQFF. CDR3 in DNA: TGTGCCAGCAGCTCTCAGAGTAGCTCCTACAATGAGCAGTTCTTC.

This rearrangement joins TRBV12-3 or TRBV12-4 to TRBJ2-7; 9 bases line up with TRBD2. The V and J ends lost 8 bases and 1 base, in that order; junction bases with no gene match: 0. This CDR3 is built from 12 residues. CDR3 in DNA: TGTGCCAGCGCGGGGGGGTCCTACGAGCAGTACTTC. This sequence encodes CASAGGSYEQYF.

This clonotype was detected a few times. The chain couples TRBV2 to TRBJ1-2; unclear D gene. The CDR3 totals 13 residues. Germline V gives CDR1 SNHLY, CDR2 FYNNEI. Trimming cost V 4 bases and J 4 bases, with 10 bases left between them. The CDR3, as DNA: TGTGCCAGCAGTGGAGCAGACCTCTATGGCTACACCTTC. Protein sequence: CASSGADLYGYTF.

As for this clonotype: Sequence at one end of the junction differs from germline and may be a read error. The chain combines TRBV5-1 with TRBJ1-6; D not resolved. The CDR3 sequence is 17 residues long. Germline lookup yields CDR1 SGHRS and CDR2 YFSETQ. CDR3 nucleotides: TGTACCAGCAGCTTGGTCGCAGGATCAGCACCGAATTCACCCCTCCACTTT. It yields the protein CTSSLVAGSAPNSPLHF.

This clonotype was counted only a few times. This chain uses TRBV20-1 with TRBJ2-3; D may be TRBD2 (7 bases). CDR3 length equals 13 residues. Germline values: CDR1 DFQATT, CDR2 SNEGSKA (reference sequence). Deletions cut 7 bases from V and 7 bases from J, with 18 bases between. The CDR3 reads CSVHRGAPNTQYF. The CDR3 DNA sequence: TGCAGTGTCCACCGGGGGGCACCTAATACGCAGTATTTT.

This clonotype was seen a few times. This chain uses TRBV12-3 or TRBV12-4 with TRBJ1-1, with TRBD1 matching 9 bases. After removal of 7 bases from V and 5 bases from J, the junction contained 5 bases not matched to a gene. CDR3 size: 13 residues. This CDR3 reads CASTYGQGTEAFF. The CDR3 nucleotides are TGTGCCAGCACCTACGGACAGGGGACTGAAGCTTTCTTT.

This clonotype was observed many times. The chain carries TRBV12-3 or TRBV12-4 and TRBJ2-7, with TRBD2 identical over 16 bases. J was trimmed by 6 bases and V by 1 base; bases with no gene match: 6. The length of the CDR3 is 17 residues. The CDR3 region is CASSLGGLAGGPIEQYF. CDR3 nucleotides: TGTGCCAGCAGTTTAGGGGGACTAGCGGGAGGGCCGATCGAGCAGTACTTC.

This clonotype has ten or more counts. The genes are TRBV2 and TRBJ1-1; no reliable D call. This CDR3 spans 16 amino acids. Trimming cost V 1 base and J 0 bases, with 12 bases left between them. CDR1 is SNHLY and CDR2 is FYNNEI in the germline V gene. The CDR3 coding sequence is TGTGCCAGCAGTGAAGTAGGGCATATCCTGAACACTGAAGCTTTCTTT. Translated, it gives CASSEVGHILNTEAFF.

This clonotype was detected only a few times. The chain uses TRBV28 and TRBJ2-7; 7 positions match TRBD1. The CDR3 spans 15 residues. Trimming removed 6 bases from V and 4 bases from J; junction bases left unmatched: 12. Germline V lookup: CDR1 MDHEN, CDR2 SYDVKM. Here the CDR3 DNA reads TGTGCCAGCAGCTCAGGCCCAGACAGGGTTTACGAGCAGTACTTC. Protein sequence: CASSSGPDRVYEQYF.

The table lists this clonotype with many counts. The CDR3 loop is CASSVQNEGEQYF. CDR3 nucleotide sequence: TGTGCCAGCAGTGTACAGAACGAGGGCGAGCAGTACTTC. V usage is TRBV2 and J usage is TRBJ2-7, with D perhaps TRBD2 (5 bases). CDR1 is SNHLY and CDR2 is FYNNEI in the germline V gene. V lost 4 bases, J lost 6 bases, and 13 bases lay in between. The CDR3 contains 13 residues.